Listed below are T cell receptor beta chains from one sample, sequenced in a study of blood T cell repertoires in COVID-19. Assay used: immunoSEQ multiplex PCR; TCRdb lists only in-frame clones, some missing. The data contain 120,000 or so clones, around 80% of them seen just once; the ten biggest clones take up 3.5% to 4.5%. Input material: peripheral blood. The receptors were sampled from a woman aged 45-65 years with acute or convalescent COVID-19. Each CDR3 is given with its conserved first and last residue. Fields, in order: V gene, J gene, D gene, clone size, CDR3 protein, CDR3 DNA. The D gene is left open where the match is weak. Not every row has a clone size; where given, it reads once, few, many or a size class.

TRBV15	TRBJ1-2	-	-	CATSRDRGYGYTF	TGTGCCACCAGCAGAGATCGGGGCTATGGCTACACCTTC
TRBV12-5	TRBJ2-7	TRBD1	-	CASGLGQGSNEQYF	TGTGCTAGTGGTTTGGGACAGGGGAGCAACGAGCAGTACTTC
TRBV14	TRBJ2-5	-	-	CASSPATQGPEGTQYF	TGTGCCAGCAGCCCCGCTACTCAGGGGCCAGAGGGGACCCAGTACTTC
TRBV2	TRBJ1-1	TRBD1	-	CASRGDRETTEAFF	TGTGCCAGCAGAGGCGACAGGGAGACCACTGAAGCTTTCTTT
TRBV18	TRBJ2-7	TRBD1	-	CASSPIARDSYEQYF	TGTGCCAGCTCACCAATCGCCCGGGACAGCTACGAGCAGTACTTC
TRBV27	TRBJ2-1	-	-	CASRQGIWFF	TGTGCCAGCAGGCAGGGGATTTGGTTCTTC
TRBV3-1/TRBV3-2	TRBJ1-2	-	-	CASSQEVRGYTF	TGTGCCAGCAGCCAAGAGGTCCGGGGCTACACCTTC
TRBV19	TRBJ1-2	TRBD1	-	CASNRDRNYGYTF	TGTGCCAGTAATCGGGACAGAAACTATGGCTACACCTTC
TRBV2	TRBJ1-5	-	-	CASSERYEDQPQHF	TGTGCCAGCAGTGAAAGGTATGAGGATCAGCCCCAGCATTTT
TRBV20-1	TRBJ1-5	-	-	CSASTDQPQHF	TGCAGTGCTAGCACAGATCAGCCCCAGCATTTT
TRBV30	TRBJ1-2	TRBD1	few	CAWDRGGNYGYTF	TGTGCCTGGGACAGGGGGGGGAACTATGGCTACACCTTC
TRBV20-1	TRBJ1-2	TRBD1	-	CSARDRVGYTF	TGCAGTGCTAGGGACAGGGTTGGCTACACCTTC
TRBV12-3/TRBV12-4	TRBJ1-3	-	-	CASSLLPGNTIYF	TGTGCCAGCAGCCTCCTTCCTGGAAACACCATATATTTT
TRBV28	TRBJ1-1	-	-	CAGRGGGTEAFF	TGTGCCGGGAGGGGCGGGGGCACTGAAGCTTTCTTT
TRBV6-5	TRBJ1-3	-	few	CASSYASGTIYF	TGTGCCAGCAGTTACGCTTCGGGCACCATATATTTT
TRBV14	TRBJ1-2	-	-	CASSRDWIGYTF	TGTGCCAGCAGCAGGGACTGGATCGGCTACACCTTC
TRBV5-1	TRBJ2-2	-	-	CASSLGISANTGELFF	TGCGCCAGCAGCTTGGGTATTTCGGCGAACACCGGGGAGCTGTTTTTT
TRBV15	TRBJ2-2	TRBD1	-	CATSRDRFPGELFF	TGTGCCACCAGCAGGGACAGGTTCCCCGGGGAGCTGTTTTTT